The rows below give T cell receptor beta chains drawn from one sample of a study of post-analysis software for immune sequencing data. TCRdb passed the PCR reads through MiXCR, listing each CDR3 protein once. Here the sample spans roughly 160,000 distinct CDR3 sequences, around 36% being singletons. Source: blood, taken after autologous hematopoietic stem cell transplantation. Every receptor here comes from a girl under 18 with multiple sclerosis. Each CDR3 is given with its conserved first and last residue. A D gene is named only where the DNA matches it firmly. For some rows the clone size is stated as once, few or many, or as a class when expanded; others skip it.

clone_size: many; cdr3_length: 13; d_call: .; j_call: TRBJ2-5; v_call: TRBV20-1; cdr3_nt: TGCAGTGCTATGGCTAGCGCTCAAGAGACCCAGTACTTC; cdr3_aa: CSAMASAQETQYF
clone_size: .; cdr3_length: 17; d_call: TRBD2; j_call: TRBJ2-5; v_call: TRBV5-1; cdr3_nt: TGCGCCAGCAGCTTCTGGACTAGCGGGGGAACTCAAGAGACCCAGTACTTC; cdr3_aa: CASSFWTSGGTQETQYF
clone_size: .; cdr3_length: 17; d_call: TRBD2; j_call: TRBJ2-1; v_call: TRBV6-6; cdr3_nt: TGTGCCAGCAGTTACTCGAGGAGGACTAGCGCCTACAATGAGCAGTTCTTC; cdr3_aa: CASSYSRRTSAYNEQFF
clone_size: few; cdr3_length: 14; d_call: TRBD2; j_call: TRBJ2-5; v_call: TRBV10-3; cdr3_nt: TGTGCCACCAAACTAGCGGGAGTGGGGGAGACCCAGTACTTC; cdr3_aa: CATKLAGVGETQYF
clone_size: few; cdr3_length: 13; d_call: TRBD1; j_call: TRBJ2-3; v_call: TRBV5-1; cdr3_nt: TGCGCCAGCAAACGACAGGGGCCAGATACGCAGTATTTT; cdr3_aa: CASKRQGPDTQYF
clone_size: .; cdr3_length: 16; d_call: .; j_call: TRBJ2-6; v_call: TRBV6-5; cdr3_nt: TGTGCCAGCAGTTACTCGGATGGGACTGGGGCCAACGTCCTGACTTTC; cdr3_aa: CASSYSDGTGANVLTF
clone_size: .; cdr3_length: 10; d_call: .; j_call: TRBJ2-1; v_call: TRBV20-1; cdr3_nt: TGCAGTGCTAGAACTCGAGAGCAGTTCTTC; cdr3_aa: CSARTREQFF
clone_size: .; cdr3_length: 15; d_call: .; j_call: TRBJ2-6; v_call: TRBV4-1; cdr3_nt: TGCGCCAGCAGCCTCGCCCAATCTGGGGCCAACGTCCTGACTTTC; cdr3_aa: CASSLAQSGANVLTF
clone_size: many; cdr3_length: 13; d_call: TRBD1; j_call: TRBJ1-2; v_call: TRBV5-1; cdr3_nt: TGCGCCAGCAGCCTGGGGACAGGGGTCGGCTACACCTTC; cdr3_aa: CASSLGTGVGYTF
clone_size: .; cdr3_length: 12; d_call: .; j_call: TRBJ2-7; v_call: TRBV29-1; cdr3_nt: TGCAGCGTTGTGTCCACTCCCGACGAGCAGTACTTC; cdr3_aa: CSVVSTPDEQYF
clone_size: .; cdr3_length: 14; d_call: TRBD1; j_call: TRBJ2-7; v_call: TRBV20-1; cdr3_nt: TGCAGTGCTAGCATGCGGACAGGTCTCCGAGAGCAGTACTTC; cdr3_aa: CSASMRTGLREQYF
clone_size: once; cdr3_length: 16; d_call: .; j_call: TRBJ2-7; v_call: TRBV14; cdr3_nt: TGTGCCAGCAGCCAAGAGGCAGGGGCGCCCTTCTACGAGCAGTACTTC; cdr3_aa: CASSQEAGAPFYEQYF
clone_size: .; cdr3_length: 16; d_call: TRBD2; j_call: TRBJ2-7; v_call: TRBV4-3; cdr3_nt: TGCGCCAGCAGCCAAGGACTAGCGGGAGTAACTGGGGAGCAGTACTTC; cdr3_aa: CASSQGLAGVTGEQYF
clone_size: .; cdr3_length: 13; d_call: .; j_call: TRBJ2-7; v_call: TRBV6-5; cdr3_nt: TGTGCCAGCAGTTACGGCCATACCTACGAGCAGTACTTC; cdr3_aa: CASSYGHTYEQYF
clone_size: .; cdr3_length: 14; d_call: .; j_call: TRBJ2-1; v_call: TRBV6-5; cdr3_nt: TGTGCCAGCAGTTACTCGAGGGGATCCAATGAGCAGTTCTTC; cdr3_aa: CASSYSRGSNEQFF
clone_size: few; cdr3_length: 16; d_call: .; j_call: TRBJ2-7; v_call: TRBV7-2; cdr3_nt: TGTGCCAGCAGCTTAATGGGCGGACTCTCCTCCTACGAGCAGTACTTC; cdr3_aa: CASSLMGGLSSYEQYF
clone_size: .; cdr3_length: 16; d_call: TRBD2; j_call: TRBJ2-1; v_call: TRBV24-1; cdr3_nt: TGTGCCACCAGTGGGGGAGCGGGATGGGGTTACAATGAGCAGTTCTTC; cdr3_aa: CATSGGAGWGYNEQFF
clone_size: few; cdr3_length: 12; d_call: .; j_call: TRBJ2-1; v_call: TRBV20-1; cdr3_nt: TGCAGTGCTAAGGACTGGTACAATGAGCAGTTCTTC; cdr3_aa: CSAKDWYNEQFF
clone_size: few; cdr3_length: 15; d_call: .; j_call: TRBJ2-1; v_call: TRBV7-2; cdr3_nt: TGTGCCAGCAGCTTTCTAGCGAGCTCCTACAATGAGCAGTTCTTC; cdr3_aa: CASSFLASSYNEQFF
clone_size: .; cdr3_length: 15; d_call: .; j_call: TRBJ1-6; v_call: TRBV5-6; cdr3_nt: TGTGCCAGCACCAATCTACAGGGAGATAATTCACCCCTCCACTTT; cdr3_aa: CASTNLQGDNSPLHF
clone_size: .; cdr3_length: 14; d_call: .; j_call: TRBJ2-5; v_call: TRBV19; cdr3_nt: TGTGCCAGTTCGAAACAGGTCTCAAAAGAGACCCAGTACTTC; cdr3_aa: CASSKQVSKETQYF
clone_size: .; cdr3_length: 12; d_call: TRBD2; j_call: TRBJ2-1; v_call: TRBV11-2; cdr3_nt: TGTGCCAGCAGCCTATCTAGCGGTGAGCAGTTCTTC; cdr3_aa: CASSLSSGEQFF
clone_size: .; cdr3_length: 14; d_call: .; j_call: TRBJ1-2; v_call: TRBV28; cdr3_nt: TGTGCCAGCACGGGAGGTAGGGGCTCCTATGGCTACACCTTC; cdr3_aa: CASTGGRGSYGYTF
clone_size: many; cdr3_length: 14; d_call: .; j_call: TRBJ2-7; v_call: TRBV6-5; cdr3_nt: TGTGCCAGCAGTTACTCCGCTAGTGGGTACGAGCAGTACTTC; cdr3_aa: CASSYSASGYEQYF
clone_size: .; cdr3_length: 14; d_call: TRBD2; j_call: TRBJ2-1; v_call: TRBV29-1; cdr3_nt: TGCAGCGTTGAATTACTAGCGGTCTGGGGTGAGCAGTTCTTC; cdr3_aa: CSVELLAVWGEQFF
clone_size: .; cdr3_length: 12; d_call: .; j_call: TRBJ2-7; v_call: TRBV7-9; cdr3_nt: TGTGCCAGCACCAGGGGAACCTACGAGCAGTACTTC; cdr3_aa: CASTRGTYEQYF
clone_size: few; cdr3_length: 12; d_call: .; j_call: TRBJ2-7; v_call: TRBV6-2/TRBV6-3; cdr3_nt: TGTGCCAGCAGTTACGCCAGTTACGAGCAGTACTTC; cdr3_aa: CASSYASYEQYF
clone_size: medium-sized; cdr3_length: 12; d_call: TRBD2; j_call: TRBJ2-1; v_call: TRBV7-2; cdr3_nt: TGTGCCAGCAGCTTGCGGGAGGGTGAGCAGTTCTTC; cdr3_aa: CASSLREGEQFF
clone_size: few; cdr3_length: 13; d_call: TRBD1; j_call: TRBJ1-1; v_call: TRBV7-2; cdr3_nt: TGTGCCAGCAGCCCAGACCCGAGACAGGGAGCTTTCTTT; cdr3_aa: CASSPDPRQGAFF
clone_size: once; cdr3_length: 15; d_call: .; j_call: TRBJ2-6; v_call: TRBV20-1; cdr3_nt: TGCAGTGCTAGAGGGAACGGTGGAGGGGCCAACGTCCTGACTTTC; cdr3_aa: CSARGNGGGANVLTF
clone_size: .; cdr3_length: 14; d_call: .; j_call: TRBJ1-1; v_call: TRBV5-1; cdr3_nt: TGCGCCAGCAGCGGTACACAGGGGAACACTGAAGCTTTCTTT; cdr3_aa: CASSGTQGNTEAFF
clone_size: many; cdr3_length: 13; d_call: .; j_call: TRBJ2-2; v_call: TRBV14; cdr3_nt: TGTGCCAGCAGGTGGACACTGGCCGGGGAGCTGTTTTTT; cdr3_aa: CASRWTLAGELFF
clone_size: .; cdr3_length: 12; d_call: .; j_call: TRBJ1-1; v_call: TRBV13; cdr3_nt: TGTGCCAGCAGCTCAGGGAGTACTGAAGCTTTCTTT; cdr3_aa: CASSSGSTEAFF
clone_size: .; cdr3_length: 12; d_call: TRBD2; j_call: TRBJ2-2; v_call: TRBV3-1; cdr3_nt: TGTGCCAGCAGCCAAGAAGGGACTAGCGGGAGTTTT; cdr3_aa: CASSQEGTSGSF
clone_size: .; cdr3_length: 15; d_call: .; j_call: TRBJ2-5; v_call: TRBV3-1; cdr3_nt: TGTGCCAGCAGCCAAAGTCGGGACCTCCAAGAGACCCAGTACTTC; cdr3_aa: CASSQSRDLQETQYF
clone_size: .; cdr3_length: 16; d_call: TRBD2; j_call: TRBJ2-5; v_call: TRBV7-2; cdr3_nt: TGTGCCAGCAGCTTAGGAGCTAGCGGGAGGTTAGAGACCCAGTACTTC; cdr3_aa: CASSLGASGRLETQYF
clone_size: .; cdr3_length: 18; d_call: TRBD1; j_call: TRBJ2-3; v_call: TRBV28; cdr3_nt: TGTGCCAGCAGTCCCGGGGACAGGGACGTTTATGGCACAGATACGCAGTATTTT; cdr3_aa: CASSPGDRDVYGTDTQYF
clone_size: .; cdr3_length: 20; d_call: TRBD2; j_call: TRBJ2-4; v_call: TRBV7-9; cdr3_nt: TGTGCCAGCAGCTTAGATTTCGGACAGAAAGCGGGGGTAGCCAAAAACATTCAGTACTTC; cdr3_aa: CASSLDFGQKAGVAKNIQYF
clone_size: few; cdr3_length: 13; d_call: .; j_call: TRBJ1-6; v_call: TRBV4-2; cdr3_nt: TGTGCCAGCAGCGCAGAGGGGGGACCACCCCTCCACTTT; cdr3_aa: CASSAEGGPPLHF
clone_size: .; cdr3_length: 15; d_call: .; j_call: TRBJ2-5; v_call: TRBV29-1; cdr3_nt: TGCAGCGTTTGGGGGCAGGGGAACAGGTTCGAGACCCAGTACTTC; cdr3_aa: CSVWGQGNRFETQYF
clone_size: .; cdr3_length: 12; d_call: TRBD1; j_call: TRBJ2-1; v_call: TRBV3-1; cdr3_nt: TGTGCCAGCAGCCAAGTGAGCAGGGGGCAGTTATTC; cdr3_aa: CASSQVSRGQLF
clone_size: .; cdr3_length: 12; d_call: .; j_call: TRBJ2-5; v_call: TRBV3-1; cdr3_nt: TGTGCCAGCAGCCACCTCGGGGGAGAGCAGTACTTC; cdr3_aa: CASSHLGGEQYF
clone_size: few; cdr3_length: 18; d_call: TRBD2; j_call: TRBJ2-7; v_call: TRBV12-3/TRBV12-4; cdr3_nt: TGTGCCAGCAGTTTGGGGGCGGGAGGATATCTCCTAGGCTACGAGCAGTACTTC; cdr3_aa: CASSLGAGGYLLGYEQYF
clone_size: .; cdr3_length: 18; d_call: TRBD2; j_call: TRBJ2-7; v_call: TRBV5-1; cdr3_nt: TGCGCCAGCAGCTTGGCCCGGACTAGCGGGAGTATTGCCCACGAGCAGTACTTC; cdr3_aa: CASSLARTSGSIAHEQYF
clone_size: .; cdr3_length: 14; d_call: .; j_call: TRBJ1-5; v_call: TRBV2; cdr3_nt: TGTGCCAGCAGTGAAAGGTACCTCAATCAGCCCCAGCATTTT; cdr3_aa: CASSERYLNQPQHF
clone_size: once; cdr3_length: 16; d_call: TRBD1; j_call: TRBJ2-2; v_call: TRBV29-1; cdr3_nt: TGCAGCGTTGATTTTTTCGGGACAGGGCACACCGGGGAGCTGTTTTTT; cdr3_aa: CSVDFFGTGHTGELFF
clone_size: many; cdr3_length: 15; d_call: TRBD2; j_call: TRBJ2-1; v_call: TRBV5-1; cdr3_nt: TGCGCCAGCAGCTTGGACCCCGGACTAGCGGGAGGGCAGTTCTTC; cdr3_aa: CASSLDPGLAGGQFF
clone_size: .; cdr3_length: 15; d_call: TRBD1; j_call: TRBJ2-1; v_call: TRBV12-3/TRBV12-4; cdr3_nt: TGTGCCAGCAGTCTCCGGGACAGGGCCATTAATGAGCAGTTCTTC; cdr3_aa: CASSLRDRAINEQFF
clone_size: few; cdr3_length: 13; d_call: TRBD1; j_call: TRBJ2-7; v_call: TRBV7-2; cdr3_nt: TGTGCCAGCAGCACAATTGAGGGACAGGGCCCGTACTTC; cdr3_aa: CASSTIEGQGPYF
clone_size: .; cdr3_length: 16; d_call: TRBD2; j_call: TRBJ2-1; v_call: TRBV14; cdr3_nt: TGTGCCAGCACTCCACTAGCGGGAGGGCTAGCCAATGAGCAGTTCTTC; cdr3_aa: CASTPLAGGLANEQFF
clone_size: few; cdr3_length: 16; d_call: TRBD2; j_call: TRBJ2-1; v_call: TRBV24-1; cdr3_nt: TGTGCCACCAGTGGGGGCCTCGCGGGGGGGTCCAATGAGCAGTTCTTC; cdr3_aa: CATSGGLAGGSNEQFF
clone_size: few; cdr3_length: 13; d_call: .; j_call: TRBJ2-1; v_call: TRBV14; cdr3_nt: TGTGCCAGCAGCCAAGTGAGGGGGAATGAGCAGTTCTTC; cdr3_aa: CASSQVRGNEQFF